This T cell receptor (beta chain) was sequenced in a study of blood T cells in healthy people across ages. A second about 7 to 11 cycle PCR used barcoded and J-beta primers. Each cDNA molecule was tagged by a template-switch adaptor that had 12 random nucleotides. TCRdb ran MiXCR on the 5' RACE reads and lists one entry per CDR3 protein. The table lists 550,000 to 800,000 distinct CDR3 sequences, around 21% of them singletons. Donation came from healthy Caucasian individuals in Russia who were aged 6 to 90. There were at least 5 micrograms of total RNA extracted from every sample. Findings and limits, study-wide: When set beside aged donors, long-lived donors presented more naive CD4+ cells and higher diversity.

The count of this clonotype is one. The antigen is not known. The junction does not match germline at one end; this may be a read error. The CDR3 has 13 amino acids. The V gene's germline CDR1 is SGHTA and CDR2 FQGNSA. This clonotype originated in a man between 65 and 85 years old in good health. Sequencing was carried out using blood. The genes are TRBV7-2 and TRBJ1-2; 7 bases are a match to TRBD1. The CDR3 region has the DNA TGTGCCGGCAGCTTAGACAGGGACTATGGCTACACCTTC. This sequence encodes CAGSLDRDYGYTF.